This TCR beta chain was found in a study of T cell responses to AZD1222 COVID-19 vaccine (dated by TCRdb to the early 2020s). Context from the whole study: Because spike-specific TCR depth and breadth did not differ between the two schedules, AZD1222 recipients who got a second dose at roughly 4 weeks were pooled with those who got a second dose at roughly 12 weeks. TCR sequencing covered over 230 trial participants: some 210 given two doses of AZD1222 and about 26 given two doses of MenACWY control vaccine. Trial participants were enrolled into age subgroups of 18-55, 56-69 and 70-plus years, which contained approximately 150, 28 and 58 TCR-sequenced participants, respectively.

The sample's time point label, decoded: baseline before first vaccination. Samples from vaccinated people were obtained from the UK trials COV001 and COV002, which included a single-blind randomized controlled phase 2/3 trial of AZD1222 (ChAdOx1 nCoV-19) in healthy adults. For TCRbeta chain sequencing, PBMC samples from trial participants were taken at day 0 and at day 28 after the second dose. Concerning this clone: Which antigen it targets is not known. No base quality information exists; no much larger clone differs at one position.

Summary of the overall study and its limitations: In the small 56-69-year group, the increase in depth fell short of significance, most likely because of low power. Participants were mostly white British and included more females than males, and it was suggested by the authors that clonal diversity may have been underestimated. No day 14 peak-response samples were available, so repertoires were characterized only after the peak T cell response. Nearly half of unique spike-specific TCRs reportedly recognized epitopes outside regions mutated in the B.1.351 and B.1.1.7 variants. The whole spike protein was spanned by vaccine-associated CD4 TCRs, and dominant responses were seen in regions 160-218 and 743-854. Conclusions about previously exposed vaccinees are limited because only five to seven AZD1222 recipients were SARS-CoV-2 seropositive at baseline. After two AZD1222 doses, spike-specific TCR breadth and depth were significantly higher than at day 0 and than in MenACWY recipients.

The CDR3 regions of human TCRbeta chains were subjected to immunosequencing. The paper's data handling went like this. TCRs in the repertoires were compared against a reference library of SARS-CoV-2-specific TCRs that had been generated with the MIRA antigen-specificity platform. Breadth meant the fraction of unique TCRs that were SARS-CoV-2-associated, whereas depth meant the fraction of total T cells that were SARS-CoV-2-associated. Using the MIRA data, every spike-specific TCR was mapped to the spike region that the TCR reacted to and assigned to either a CD4 or a CD8 class. Log10-transformed breadth and depth values were compared by one-way ANOVA with Sidak's multiple comparisons tests. Held by TCRdb, this immuneACCESS table contains in-frame sequences only and omits some clones. Under half of the omission traces to an unresolved V gene where checked; the cause of the rest is unknown. The V and J calls and the clone size are those of that table, but D and trimming were determined from the DNA. This sample has some 150,000 clones in its table, and 90% to 95% of those were observed once. The top ten constitute about 1.9% of the sample.

The CDR3 numbers 14 residues from cysteine through phenylalanine. The sequence is cut down to CDR3 DNA, 42 bases in frame from base 1. Cut back by 5 bases and 5 bases, the V and J ends lie 12 bases apart. CDR1 and CDR2 were assigned from the germline V gene as MNHEY and SVGEGT. The receptor chain draws on TRBV6-2 or TRBV6-3 and TRBJ2-2; the D gene is possibly TRBD2, with 6 bases matching. This material consisted of peripheral blood, taken on day 0 of AZD1222 vaccination. This TCR came from an adult in good health. The DNA sequence is as follows: TGTGCCAGCAGTACCGGGGGAGAAACCGGGGAGCTGTTTTTT. Translated, this gives CASSTGGETGELFF.